This T cell receptor beta chain was recovered during a study of spatial heterogeneity in lung cancer (dated by TCRdb to between 2018 and 2020). Looking at the study overall: Beta-chain transcripts were consistently detected in greater numbers than alpha-chain transcripts, which likely reflects a higher abundance of beta-chain transcripts. TCR transcript counts in tumor regions correlated strongly with a T cell transcriptional module score from matched bulk RNA-seq. In the raw uncorrected reads, each unique combination of TCR and UMI appeared more than ten times on average. In non-small cell lung cancer, the study quantitatively compared TCR alpha and beta repertoires across several tumor regions, matched nontumor lung, and blood. Nonsynonymous mutation counts, determined by whole-exome sequencing of tumor tissue, were related to features of the TCR repertoire. Both alpha and beta chains were TCR-sequenced in samples taken at surgery, namely 220 tumor regions, under 80 matched nontumor lung samples and a few dozen PBMC samples.

The paper as a whole reports these results and caveats: TCR-seq was estimated to cover only approximately 7% of tumor T cells for alpha chains and approximately 12% for beta chains. Confirming at a functional level the hypothesis that regional TCRs recognize regional mutations was considered to require additional single-cell paired TCR alpha and beta sequencing. The tumor nonsynonymous mutation count correlated with the number of expanded intratumoral alpha and beta TCRs. Counts of ubiquitous and regional expanded TCRs were found to correlate with counts of ubiquitous and regional nonsynonymous mutations, respectively.

The library was generated by 5' RACE. The reads were generated on a NextSeq 500. The TCR library protocol attached a unique molecular identifier to each TCR cDNA molecule to allow correction of PCR and sequencing errors. Under the source paper's analysis protocol: TCR identification, UMI-based error correction and CDR3 extraction were performed with Decombinator tools. TCRs above a frequency of 2 per 1,000, corresponding to the top 1% of the tumor frequency distribution, were defined as expanded. Expanded tumor TCRs statistically deemed absent (corrected P<0.05) from at least one tumor region were classed as regional, and all other expanded tumor TCRs were classed as ubiquitous. Rényi diversity was computed with the R vegan package after subsampling each repertoire 100 times to 5,000 TCRs. CDR3 similarity networks were constructed using string-kernel similarity of amino acid triplets, with links drawn between CDR3s whose pairwise similarity was above 0.82. TCRdb cleaned the public reads at Q25 with fastp, built clones with MiXCR and kept in-frame beta chains. Under each unique CDR3 protein, matching rows form one entry showing the most common genes and DNA. TCRdb's processing, not the authors' own work, is the source of the V and J calls. This sample has fewer than 3,500 distinct CDR3 sequences in its table, and around 11% of those were observed once. Around 7.3% of the sample is in the top ten clones.

Compared with the rest of its sample, this clonotype is large (0.1 to 1%). Its antigen remains undetermined. No much larger clone exists at a distance of one base, and base qualities are not known. This specimen's time point label, interpreted: sample taken at primary tumor resection. The donors were 72 patients from the lung TRACERx cohort who had early-stage, untreated non-small cell lung cancer. TCR sequencing used whole RNA extracted from tumor and nontumor lung tissue, or from cryopreserved PBMC samples, without cell sorting. Only patients with enough RNA available from two or more tumor regions were chosen for TCR sequencing. A lung pathologist reviewed the tumor and adjacent nontumor lung specimens before the specimens were selected. From cysteine to phenylalanine, the CDR3 is 15 amino acids long. Just the 45-base CDR3 DNA is kept, in frame starting at base 1. Trimming takes 4 bases off V and 4 bases off J; junction bases not matched to a gene: 6. Looking up the germline V gene yields CDR1 SGHRS and CDR2 YFSETQ.

Sequencing used lung tumor tissue, obtained at surgery. The V and J genes are TRBV5-1 and TRBJ2-7, and 12 bases in between align with TRBD1. The TCR was taken from a female donor with early-stage non-small cell lung cancer. The DNA sequence reads TGCGCCAGCAGCATGGGACAGGGGGCGCCTTACGAGCAGTACTTC. This codes for CASSMGQGAPYEQYF.